This T cell receptor beta chain was identified during a study of blood T cell repertoires in COVID-19. Background on the study: The origin of the acute and convalescent COVID-19 samples was the United States, Italy and Spain.

How the authors handled the data: Researchers report that nucleated cell counts were estimated from reference gene primer amplification. The method was immunoSEQ multiplex PCR; TCRdb's version includes in-frame clones alone and lacks a portion of them. From that table come the V and J calls and clone size; the DNA was used to work out D and trimming. The sample has 75,000 to 100,000 clones, roughly 80% seen once. This clone was observed a few times. The CDR3 is made up of 16 amino acids. CDR1 is SGHKS and CDR2 is YYEKEE in the germline V gene (reference sequence). Trimming cost V 4 bases and J 1 base, with 17 bases left between them.

The TCR comes from an elderly woman with acute or convalescent COVID-19. V usage is TRBV5-5 and J usage is TRBJ1-1, with no clear D. Sequenced sample: peripheral blood. The CDR3 DNA reads as TGTGCCAGCAGCCCGGAATACGGGTTCACGAACACTGAAGCTTTCTTT. Residues: CASSPEYGFTNTEAFF.